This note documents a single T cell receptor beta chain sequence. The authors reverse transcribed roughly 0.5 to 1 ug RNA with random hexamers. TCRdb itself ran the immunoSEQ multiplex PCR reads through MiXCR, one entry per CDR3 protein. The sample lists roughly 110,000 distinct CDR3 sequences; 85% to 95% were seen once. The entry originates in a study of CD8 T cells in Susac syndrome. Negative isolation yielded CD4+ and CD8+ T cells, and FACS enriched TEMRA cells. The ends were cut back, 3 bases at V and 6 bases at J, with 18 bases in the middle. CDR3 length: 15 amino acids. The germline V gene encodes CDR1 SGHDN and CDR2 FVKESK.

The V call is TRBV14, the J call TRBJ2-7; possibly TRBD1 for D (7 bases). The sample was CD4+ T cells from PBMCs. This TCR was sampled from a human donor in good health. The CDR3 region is CASSHEQGTFVEQYF. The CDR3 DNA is TGTGCCAGCAGCCACGAACAGGGGACTTTTGTCGAGCAGTACTTC.